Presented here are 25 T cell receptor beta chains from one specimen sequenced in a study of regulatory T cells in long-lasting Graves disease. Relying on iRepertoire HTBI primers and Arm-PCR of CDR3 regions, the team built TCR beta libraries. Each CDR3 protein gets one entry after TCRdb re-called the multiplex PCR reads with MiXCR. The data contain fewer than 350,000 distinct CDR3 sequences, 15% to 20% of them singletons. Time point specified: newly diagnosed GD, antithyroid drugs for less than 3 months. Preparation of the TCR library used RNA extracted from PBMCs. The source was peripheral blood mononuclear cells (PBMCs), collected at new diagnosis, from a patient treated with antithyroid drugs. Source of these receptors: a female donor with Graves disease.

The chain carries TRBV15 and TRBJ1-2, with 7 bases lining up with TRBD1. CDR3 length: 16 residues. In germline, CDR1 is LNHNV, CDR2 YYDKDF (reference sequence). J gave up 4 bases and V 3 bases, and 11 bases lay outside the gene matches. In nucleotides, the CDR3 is TGTGCCACCAGCAGCCCTCTCGGGACAGAAACCTATGGCTACACCTTC. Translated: CATSSPLGTETYGYTF.

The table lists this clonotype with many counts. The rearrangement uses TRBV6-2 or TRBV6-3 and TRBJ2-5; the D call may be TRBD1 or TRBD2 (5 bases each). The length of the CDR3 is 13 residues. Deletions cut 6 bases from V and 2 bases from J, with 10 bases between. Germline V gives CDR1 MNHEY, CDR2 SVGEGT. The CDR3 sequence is CASSGTYQETQYF. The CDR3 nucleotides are TGTGCCAGCAGCGGGACCTATCAAGAGACCCAGTACTTC.

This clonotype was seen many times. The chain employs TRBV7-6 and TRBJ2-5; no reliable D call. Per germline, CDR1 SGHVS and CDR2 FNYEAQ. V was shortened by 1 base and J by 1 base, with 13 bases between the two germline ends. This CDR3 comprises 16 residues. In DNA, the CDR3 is TGTGCCAGCAGCTTAGGTGTTGGCGGTACCCAAGAGACCCAGTACTTC. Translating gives CASSLGVGGTQETQYF.

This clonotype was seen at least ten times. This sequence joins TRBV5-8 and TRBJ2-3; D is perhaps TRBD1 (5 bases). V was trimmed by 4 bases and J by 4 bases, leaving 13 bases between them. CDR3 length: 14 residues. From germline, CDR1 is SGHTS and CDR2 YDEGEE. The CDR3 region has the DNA TGTGCCAGCAGCAAGGACAAGGGTGCAGATACGCAGTATTTT. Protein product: CASSKDKGADTQYF.

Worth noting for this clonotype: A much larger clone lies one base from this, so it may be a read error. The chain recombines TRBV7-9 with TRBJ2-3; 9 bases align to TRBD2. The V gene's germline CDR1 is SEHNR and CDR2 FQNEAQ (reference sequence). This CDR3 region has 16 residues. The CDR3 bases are TGTGCCAACAGCCCCCGGGTAGCGGGAGCCACAGATACGCAGTATTTT. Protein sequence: CANSPRVAGATDTQYF.

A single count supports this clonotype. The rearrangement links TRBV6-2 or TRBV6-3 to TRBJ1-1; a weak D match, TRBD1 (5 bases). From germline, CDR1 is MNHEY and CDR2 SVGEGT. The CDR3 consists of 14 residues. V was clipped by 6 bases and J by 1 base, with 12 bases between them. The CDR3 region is CASRIGGRNTEAFF. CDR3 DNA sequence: TGTGCCAGCAGAATTGGGGGACGGAACACTGAAGCTTTCTTT.

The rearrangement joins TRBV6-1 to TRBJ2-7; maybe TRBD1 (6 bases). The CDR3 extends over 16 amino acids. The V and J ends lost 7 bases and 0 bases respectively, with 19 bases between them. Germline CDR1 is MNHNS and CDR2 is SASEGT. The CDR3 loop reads CASTIAGQILSYEQYF. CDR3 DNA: TGTGCCAGCACCATCGCCGGACAGATCCTCTCCTACGAGCAGTACTTC.

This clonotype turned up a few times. The CDR3 reads CASSLFGDTQETQYF. In nucleotides, the CDR3 is TGTGCCAGCAGCTTATTCGGGGATACCCAAGAGACCCAGTACTTC. The chain joins TRBV7-8 to TRBJ2-5; weak D call: TRBD2 (5 bases). The germline V and J ends were trimmed by 2 bases and 1 base, with 11 bases remaining between them. Germline CDR1 is SGHVS and CDR2 is FQNEAQ. CDR3 length equals 15 residues.

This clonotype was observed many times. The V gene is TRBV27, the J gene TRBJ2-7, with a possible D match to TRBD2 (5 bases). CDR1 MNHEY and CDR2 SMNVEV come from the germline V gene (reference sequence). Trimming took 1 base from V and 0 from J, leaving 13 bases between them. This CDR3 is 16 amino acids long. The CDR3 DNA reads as TGTGCCAGCAGTTTATATAGGGAGCGGAGCTCCTACGAGCAGTACTTC. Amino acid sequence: CASSLYRERSSYEQYF.

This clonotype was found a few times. The CDR3 is CATSDSRLGYNEQFF. CDR3 sequence (DNA): TGTGCCACCAGTGATTCCCGCTTGGGGTACAATGAGCAGTTCTTC. This sequence joins TRBV24-1 and TRBJ2-1; no firm D call. This CDR3 is built from 15 residues. Germline V gives CDR1 KGHDR, CDR2 SFDVKD. The V end lost 2 bases, the J end lost 4 bases, and 11 bases lay between the germline ends.

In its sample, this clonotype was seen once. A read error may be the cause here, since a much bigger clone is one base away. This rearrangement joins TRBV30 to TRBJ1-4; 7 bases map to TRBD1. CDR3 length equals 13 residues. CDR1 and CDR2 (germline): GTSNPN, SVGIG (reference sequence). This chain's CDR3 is CAGNRDRDEELFF. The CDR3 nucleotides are TGTGCCGGAAACAGGGACAGAGATGAAGAACTGTTTTTT. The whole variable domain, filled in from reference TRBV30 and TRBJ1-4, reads SQTIHQWPATLVQPVGSPLSLECTVEGTSNPNLYWYRQAAGRGLQLLFYSVGIGQISSEVPQNLSASRPQDRQFILSSKKLLLSDSGFYLCAGNRDRDEELFFGSGTQLSVL.

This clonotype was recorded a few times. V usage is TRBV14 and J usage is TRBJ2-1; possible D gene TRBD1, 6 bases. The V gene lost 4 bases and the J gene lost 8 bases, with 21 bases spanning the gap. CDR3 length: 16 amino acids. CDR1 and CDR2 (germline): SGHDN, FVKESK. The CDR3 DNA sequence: TGTGCCAGCAGCCCTTTGGGGGCGTCCGTATACGATGAGCAGTTCTTC. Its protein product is CASSPLGASVYDEQFF.

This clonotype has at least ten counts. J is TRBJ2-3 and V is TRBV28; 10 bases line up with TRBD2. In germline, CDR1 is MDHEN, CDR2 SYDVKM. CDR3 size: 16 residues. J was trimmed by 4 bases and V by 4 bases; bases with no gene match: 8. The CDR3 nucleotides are TGTGCCAGCAGTTCGGTAGCGGGAGGAGTTCCAGATACGCAGTATTTT. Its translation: CASSSVAGGVPDTQYF.

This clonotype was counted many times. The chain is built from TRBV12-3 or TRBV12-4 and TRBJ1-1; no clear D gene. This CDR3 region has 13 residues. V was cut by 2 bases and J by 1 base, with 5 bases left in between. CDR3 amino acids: CASSLSRNTEAFF. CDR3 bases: TGTGCCAGCAGTTTATCCAGGAACACTGAAGCTTTCTTT.

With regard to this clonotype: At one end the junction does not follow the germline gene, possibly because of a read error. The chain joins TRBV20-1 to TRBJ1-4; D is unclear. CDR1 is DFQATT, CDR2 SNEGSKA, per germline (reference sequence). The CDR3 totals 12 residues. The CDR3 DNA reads TGCAGTGTCGTGACAACTAATGGAAAACTGTTTTTT. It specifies CSVVTTNGKLFF.

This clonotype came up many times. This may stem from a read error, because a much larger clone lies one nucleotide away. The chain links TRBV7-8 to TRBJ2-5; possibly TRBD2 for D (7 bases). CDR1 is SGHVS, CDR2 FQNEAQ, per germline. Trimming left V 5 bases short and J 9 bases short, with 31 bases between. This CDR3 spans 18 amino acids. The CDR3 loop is CASSTTPWGREIGEAQYF. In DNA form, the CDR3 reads TGTGCCAGCAGCACGACACCCTGGGGGCGGGAGATTGGCGAGGCCCAGTACTTC.

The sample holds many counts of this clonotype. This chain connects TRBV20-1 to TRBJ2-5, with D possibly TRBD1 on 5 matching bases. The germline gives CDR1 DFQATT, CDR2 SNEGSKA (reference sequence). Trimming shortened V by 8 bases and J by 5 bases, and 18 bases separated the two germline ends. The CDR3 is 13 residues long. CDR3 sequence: CSCNRGMRETQYF. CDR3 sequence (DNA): TGCAGTTGCAATAGGGGAATGAGGGAGACCCAGTACTTC.

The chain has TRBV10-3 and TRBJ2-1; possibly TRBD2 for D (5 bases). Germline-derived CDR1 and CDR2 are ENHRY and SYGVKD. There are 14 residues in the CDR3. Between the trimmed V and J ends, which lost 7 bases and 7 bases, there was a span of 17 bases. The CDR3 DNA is TGTGCCATCAACCGACACGGGTCGGGAAATGAGCAGTTCTTC. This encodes CAINRHGSGNEQFF.

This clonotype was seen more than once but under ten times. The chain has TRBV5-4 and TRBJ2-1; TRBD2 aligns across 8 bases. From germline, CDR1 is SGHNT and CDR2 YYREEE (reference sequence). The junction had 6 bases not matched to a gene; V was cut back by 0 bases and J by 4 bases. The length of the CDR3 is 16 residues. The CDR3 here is CASSLGRGAPYNEQFF. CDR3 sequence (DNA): TGTGCCAGCAGCTTGGGGCGGGGGGCCCCGTACAATGAGCAGTTCTTC.

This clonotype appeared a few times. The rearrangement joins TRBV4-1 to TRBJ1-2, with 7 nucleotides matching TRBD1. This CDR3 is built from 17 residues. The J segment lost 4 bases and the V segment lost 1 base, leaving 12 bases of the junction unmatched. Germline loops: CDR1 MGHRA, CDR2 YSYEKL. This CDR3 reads CASSQGGGLDRVYGYTF. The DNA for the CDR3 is TGCGCCAGCAGCCAAGGGGGGGGGCTCGACAGGGTCTATGGCTACACCTTC.

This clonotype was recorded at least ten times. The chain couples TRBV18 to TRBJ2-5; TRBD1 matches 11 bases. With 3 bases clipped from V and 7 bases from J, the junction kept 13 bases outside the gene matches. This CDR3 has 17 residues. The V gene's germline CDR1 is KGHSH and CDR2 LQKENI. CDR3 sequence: CASSPLPGTGGPGTQYF. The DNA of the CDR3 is TGTGCCAGCTCACCTCTCCCTGGGACAGGGGGACCGGGGACCCAGTACTTC.

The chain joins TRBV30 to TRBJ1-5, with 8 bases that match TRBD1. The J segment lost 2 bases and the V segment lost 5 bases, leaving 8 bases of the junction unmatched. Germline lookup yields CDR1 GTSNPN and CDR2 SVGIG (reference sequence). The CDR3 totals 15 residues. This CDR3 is CAWGTGATRNQPQHF. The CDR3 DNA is TGTGCCTGGGGGACAGGTGCAACCCGCAATCAGCCCCAGCATTTT.

CDR3 DNA: TGTGCCAGCAGCTTGGTTGACCTATACGAGCAGTACTTC. Amino acids: CASSLVDLYEQYF. The chain employs TRBV5-6 and TRBJ2-7; no clear D. V was cut by 0 bases and J by 4 bases, with 8 bases left in between. This CDR3 spans 13 amino acids. CDR1 and CDR2 (germline): SGHDT, YYEEEE.

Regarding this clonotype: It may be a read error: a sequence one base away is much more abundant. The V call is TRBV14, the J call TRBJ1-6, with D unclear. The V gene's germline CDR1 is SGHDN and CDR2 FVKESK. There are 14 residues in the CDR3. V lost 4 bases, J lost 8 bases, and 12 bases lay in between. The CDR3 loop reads CASSLVTSHSPLHF. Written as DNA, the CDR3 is TGTGCCAGCAGCCTGGTGACGAGTCATTCACCCCTCCACTTT.

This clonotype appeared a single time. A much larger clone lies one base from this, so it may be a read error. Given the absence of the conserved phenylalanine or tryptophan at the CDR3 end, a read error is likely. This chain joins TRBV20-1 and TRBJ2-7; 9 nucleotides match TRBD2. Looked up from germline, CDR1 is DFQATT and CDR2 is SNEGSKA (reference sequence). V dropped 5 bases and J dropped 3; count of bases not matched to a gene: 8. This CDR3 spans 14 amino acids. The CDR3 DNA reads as TGCAGTGCTTATATAGCGGGAGAGCACTACGAGCAGTACTCC. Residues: CSAYIAGEHYEQYS.